This T cell receptor (beta chain) was recovered during a study of T cells after yellow fever vaccination. The study, taken as a whole, reports: Weaker, the secondary response peaked sooner, at day 5 versus 15.

TCR cDNA, made by 5'RACE template switching, carried an added universal primer site and UMIs. TCRdb re-analysed the 5' RACE reads in MiXCR, keeping a single row per CDR3 protein. The data hold 300,000 to 350,000 distinct CDR3 sequences, with around 4.5% observed a single time. Germline loops: CDR1 SEHNR, CDR2 FQNEAQ (reference sequence). This CDR3 contains 17 residues. V shed 5 bases and J 3 bases; nucleotides not matched to a gene: 12. Comments on this clonotype: The antigen is unknown.

The rearrangement uses TRBV7-9 and TRBJ2-3; 9 bases are shared with TRBD1. The sequences come from PBMCs, collected 15 days after the yellow fever booster vaccination. The source is a young man who received the YFV17D yellow fever vaccine. CDR3 loop: CASSQVRTGDRTDTQYF. Here the CDR3 DNA reads TGTGCCAGCAGCCAGGTCCGGACAGGGGATCGGACAGATACGCAGTATTTT.